Sequencing of this T cell receptor (beta chain) was carried out in a study of beta chain features in type 1 diabetes. Study-wide points: There was a possibility that cDNA sequencing over-represented cells with high TCR expression.

Germline loops: CDR1 LGHNA, CDR2 YNFKEQ. The CDR3 loop spans 17 amino acids. The V and J ends lost 0 bases and 2 bases respectively, with 14 bases between them. To note about this clone: The antigen remains undetermined.

Isolated RNA was reverse transcribed in full, so expressed TCRB transcripts were sequenced. Generated by immunoSEQ multiplex PCR, the TCRdb table keeps only in-frame clones and is missing some. The sample includes about 130,000 clones, about a tenth of them seen just once. Specimen: central memory CD4+ T cells from blood. The receptor's source is a man younger than 35 in good health. The rearrangement uses TRBV4-2 and TRBJ1-3; D not resolved. The CDR3 DNA is TGTGCCAGCAGCCAAGATATGGCAGCGGCACCTGGAAACACCATATATTTT. Translation: CASSQDMAAAPGNTIYF.